The 24 T cell receptor beta chains in this list originate from one sample, sequenced in a study of T-cell memory formation after mild COVID-19. From the 5' RACE reads, TCRdb called clonotypes with MiXCR, one entry per CDR3 protein. The table has 250,000 or so distinct CDR3 sequences, roughly 18% seen once. Sequencing was performed on PBMCs or a T cell subset sorted from them (not recorded which). Source of these receptors: a man aged 18 to 29 who had mild COVID-19 (a few samples of this study predate the infection). Cell type and time point are not known.

The V gene is TRBV25-1, the J gene TRBJ1-1; no clear D gene. V dropped 4 bases and J dropped 4 bases, with 13 bases sitting between them. Per germline, CDR1 MGHDK and CDR2 SYGVNS. The CDR3 spans 14 residues. The CDR3 DNA reads TGTGCCAGCAGTGTACAAGGGTGGAGCACTGAAGCTTTCTTT. It yields the protein CASSVQGWSTEAFF.

This clonotype turned up a few times. V is TRBV7-2 and J is TRBJ2-3, with D perhaps matching TRBD2 (6 bases). The ends were cut back, 3 bases at V and 1 base at J, with 14 bases in the middle. This CDR3 is 16 amino acids long. Germline CDR1 SGHTA, CDR2 FQGNSA. The CDR3 DNA sequence: TGTGCCAGCAGCTTTAAGGCCGCGGGGCGCACAGATACGCAGTATTTT. Its protein product is CASSFKAAGRTDTQYF.

The V call is TRBV29-1, the J call TRBJ2-7; a weak D match, TRBD1 (6 bases). V was shortened by 3 bases and J by 2 bases, with 14 bases between the two germline ends. The length of the CDR3 is 14 residues. Germline CDR1 is SQVTM and CDR2 is ANQGSEA. Here the CDR3 reads CSVESSGTTYEQYF. CDR3 nucleotide sequence: TGCAGCGTTGAGTCCTCCGGGACAACCTACGAGCAGTACTTC.

The chain joins TRBV4-3 to TRBJ2-2; D might be TRBD2 (6 bases). The germline V and J ends were trimmed by 4 bases and 2 bases, with 14 bases remaining between them. The CDR3 runs 16 residues. The germline V gene has CDR1 LGHNA and CDR2 YSLEER. The CDR3 protein is CASSPTGGPNTGELFF. The CDR3 coding sequence is TGCGCCAGCAGCCCCACCGGGGGACCCAACACCGGGGAGCTGTTTTTT.

This chain uses TRBV20-1 with TRBJ2-5, with D unresolved. The germline V gene encodes CDR1 DFQATT and CDR2 SNEGSKA (reference sequence). The CDR3 has 12 residues. The V and J ends lost 3 bases and 0 bases respectively, with 5 bases between them. In DNA form, the CDR3 reads TGCAGTGCTAGGGGAAACCAAGAGACCCAGTACTTC. Protein: CSARGNQETQYF.

The V gene is TRBV4-3, the J gene TRBJ2-7; D not certain. This CDR3 comprises 14 residues. Germline CDR1 LGHNA, CDR2 YSLEER. V dropped 1 base and J dropped 2 bases, with 9 bases sitting between them. The CDR3 here is CASSQGRGTYEQYF. The CDR3 DNA follows: TGCGCCAGCAGCCAAGGAAGAGGCACCTACGAGCAGTACTTC.

The rearrangement uses TRBV14 and TRBJ2-7; D not resolved. V shed 4 bases and J shed 3 bases, with 13 bases lying between them. Germline CDR1 SGHDN, CDR2 FVKESK. This CDR3 has 14 residues. The CDR3 protein is CASSLGFGDYEQYV. The CDR3 region has the DNA TGTGCCAGCAGCCTAGGGTTTGGGGACTACGAGCAGTACGTC.

The V call is TRBV3-2, the J call TRBJ1-2. TRBV3-2 constitutes a pseudogene. CDR3 length: 12 residues. The DNA for the CDR3 is TGTGCCAGCAGCCCGCCAATGCGGGCCTTTATATTC. It specifies CASSPPMRAFIF.

The CDR3 DNA follows: TGTGCCAGCAGCTCCGGGACTAGATTCCCAGATACGCAGTATTTT. This codes for CASSSGTRFPDTQYF. The chain combines TRBV5-4 with TRBJ2-3, with TRBD2 matching 8 bases. The CDR3 is 15 amino acids. The germline V gene has CDR1 SGHNT and CDR2 YYREEE (reference sequence). Germline trimming cut 3 bases from V and 4 bases from J; bases unmatched to any gene: 7.

This clonotype has a handful of counts. This chain joins TRBV29-1 and TRBJ1-5; D remains unclear. The CDR3 length is 13 residues. Trimming cost V 4 bases and J 4 bases, with 11 bases left between them. Germline-derived CDR1 and CDR2 are SQVTM and ANQGSEA. CDR3 sequence: CSVVADGNQPQHF. As DNA, the CDR3 is TGCAGCGTTGTGGCAGACGGTAATCAGCCCCAGCATTTT. The full variable domain, with the rest looked up from reference TRBV29-1 and TRBJ1-5, is SAVISQKPSRDICQRGTSLTIQCQVDSQVTMMFWYRQQPGQSLTLIATANQGSEATYESGFVIDKFPISRPNLTFSTLTVSNMSPEDSSIYLCSVVADGNQPQHFGDGTRLSIL.

This rearrangement joins TRBV20-1 to TRBJ2-1, with 11 positions matching TRBD2. Unmatched junction bases numbered 10, after V lost 6 bases and J lost 0 bases. The length of the CDR3 is 17 residues. Germline V gives CDR1 DFQATT, CDR2 SNEGSKA (reference sequence). The CDR3 here is CSARPSGGSSSYNEQFF. In nucleotides, the CDR3 is TGCAGTGCCCGGCCTAGCGGGGGGTCGAGCTCCTACAATGAGCAGTTCTTC.

This clonotype appeared a few times. The V and J genes are TRBV11-3 and TRBJ2-1; a possible D gene is TRBD2 (6 bases). CDR3 length equals 13 residues. CDR1 and CDR2 from the germline V gene are SGHNT and YENEEA. Trimming removed 0 bases from V and 7 bases from J, with 7 bases in between. CDR3 sequence (DNA): TGTGCCAGCAGCTTAGATCGGGAGAATGAGCAGTTCTTC. Amino acid sequence: CASSLDRENEQFF.

The table lists this clonotype with a few counts. V is TRBV11-2 and J is TRBJ1-2; 9 bases map to TRBD1. Germline V CDR1 and CDR2: SGHAT, FQNNGV. CDR3 length: 16 residues. V lost 5 bases and J lost 4; bases outside the gene matches: 11. This CDR3 reads CASSPNRGRHSYGYTF. CDR3 in DNA: TGTGCCAGCAGCCCCAACAGGGGGCGGCACTCCTATGGCTACACCTTC.

The rearrangement links TRBV20-1 to TRBJ1-2, with 9 bases identical to TRBD1. This CDR3 has 17 amino acids. The V gene's germline CDR1 is DFQATT and CDR2 SNEGSKA (reference sequence). With V trimmed by 3 bases and J by 4 bases, 15 bases remained unmatched. The CDR3 DNA follows: TGCAGTGCTAGTCTCAGAGGGGGACAGGGACTTTCCTATGGCTACACCTTC. Translated, it gives CSASLRGGQGLSYGYTF.

This clonotype was observed at least ten times. The chain couples TRBV7-2 to TRBJ2-6; TRBD1 is a possible D gene (5 bases). This CDR3 comprises 17 residues. V was trimmed by 5 bases and J by 0 bases, leaving 14 bases between them. Looked up from germline, CDR1 is SGHTA and CDR2 is FQGNSA. CDR3 coding DNA: TGTGCCAGCAGCCGCCGTGGGGCCGACTCTGGGGCCAACGTCCTGACTTTC. This sequence encodes CASSRRGADSGANVLTF.

This clonotype was detected only a few times. This chain joins TRBV5-1 and TRBJ1-1; no firm D call. CDR1 SGHRS and CDR2 YFSETQ come from the germline V gene. V lost 1 base and J lost 1, with 8 bases in between. The CDR3 covers 14 residues. The CDR3 reads CASSLRVQNTEAFF. In nucleotides, the CDR3 is TGCGCCAGCAGCTTGAGGGTGCAGAACACTGAAGCTTTCTTT.

The V call is TRBV6-2 or TRBV6-3, the J call TRBJ2-3, with 12 bases fitting TRBD2. Germline lookup yields CDR1 MNHEY and CDR2 SVGEGT. Unmatched junction bases numbered 5, after V lost 5 bases and J lost 2 bases. The CDR3 extends over 16 amino acids. The CDR3 DNA sequence: TGTGCCAGCAGTCTCGGACTAGCGGGGTTCACAGATACGCAGTATTTT. Protein product: CASSLGLAGFTDTQYF.

This clonotype was detected only a few times. V usage is TRBV7-2 and J usage is TRBJ1-1, with unresolved D. This CDR3 has 13 amino acids. Germline CDR1 is SGHTA and CDR2 is FQGNSA. V lost 1 base and J lost 7, with 10 bases in between. DNA for the CDR3: TGTGCCAGCAGCTTAGTTCGGGAAGTTGAAGCTTTCTTT. This gives the protein CASSLVREVEAFF.

The sample holds a few counts of this clonotype. This sequence joins TRBV4-2 and TRBJ1-6; 7 bases agree with TRBD1. The trim removed 0 bases at V and 10 bases at J, leaving 6 bases unmatched. The CDR3 length is 15 residues. The germline V gene has CDR1 LGHNA and CDR2 YNFKEQ. CDR3 DNA: TGTGCCAGCAGCCAAGATTCGGACAGGACCTCACCCCTCCACTTT. Translating it yields CASSQDSDRTSPLHF.

This clonotype occurred a few times. The chain uses TRBV18 and TRBJ2-3; D ambiguous. Looked up from germline, CDR1 is KGHSH and CDR2 is LQKENI. The V end lost 3 bases, the J end lost 2 bases, and 9 bases lay between the germline ends. The CDR3 spans 14 residues. The CDR3 DNA reads as TGTGCCAGCTCACCTACGGGCGCCACAGATACGCAGTATTTT. Amino acids: CASSPTGATDTQYF.

The rearrangement links TRBV6-2 or TRBV6-3 to TRBJ2-5, with D uncertain. The CDR3 is 14 residues long. V was cut by 4 bases and J by 1 base, with 10 bases left in between. Germline assignment: CDR1 MNHEY and CDR2 SVGEGT. The CDR3 loop reads CASSFSTGQETQYF. CDR3 DNA sequence: TGTGCCAGCAGTTTTTCCACCGGCCAAGAGACCCAGTACTTC.

This clonotype was seen many times. The chain is built from TRBV18 and TRBJ1-5; a possible D gene is TRBD1 (5 bases). The V gene lost 3 bases and the J gene lost 2 bases, with 11 bases spanning the gap. In germline, CDR1 is KGHSH, CDR2 LQKENI. The CDR3 has 15 amino acids. The CDR3 loop reads CASSPGGGGNQPQHF. CDR3 bases: TGTGCCAGCTCACCGGGGGGTGGGGGCAATCAGCCCCAGCATTTT.

A few counts support this clonotype. The V and J genes are TRBV5-1 and TRBJ2-2; maybe TRBD2 (5 bases). The CDR3 length is 16 residues. Between the trimmed V and J ends, which lost 4 bases and 3 bases, there was a span of 16 bases. CDR1 and CDR2 from the germline V gene are SGHRS and YFSETQ. CDR3 nucleotide sequence: TGCGCCAGCAGCGACGCGGGCAGGATCTACACCGGGGAGCTGTTTTTT. Translation: CASSDAGRIYTGELFF.

The V gene is TRBV7-9, the J gene TRBJ2-1, with a weak D call TRBD2 (5 bases). With 5 bases removed from V and 0 bases from J, the gap between germline ends came to 14 bases. The germline V gene encodes CDR1 SEHNR and CDR2 FQNEAQ (reference sequence). This CDR3 region has 16 residues. CDR3 region: CASSPSGRSSYNEQFF. The CDR3 nucleotides read TGTGCCAGCAGCCCCAGCGGCCGCAGCTCCTACAATGAGCAGTTCTTC.